Below are 28 T cell receptor beta chains sequenced from a single sample in a study of vaccination effects on CD4 cells after COVID-19. Antigen-specific CD4+ T cells were expanded (with viral peptide pools) by the ViraFEST assay ahead of sequencing. It was after more than 8 days of culture that CD4+ T cells were isolated. Participants got two doses of BNT162b2 or mRNA-1273 vaccine. No cognate antigen is known for these TCRs. Profiling relied on immunoSEQ multiplex PCR, and the TCRdb table lists in-frame clones only, not all of them. The data hold 75,000 to 100,000 clones, with about three quarters observed a single time. Material: CD4+ T cells from PBMCs cultured with HCoV-OC43 spike peptides, obtained after COVID-19 vaccination. Subset denoted: HCoV-OC43 spike overlapping peptide pool stimulation. These receptor sequences come from a human donor who received a COVID-19 vaccine.

This clone turned up a few times. This specimen includes other DNA sequences encoding the same CDR3. The V call is TRBV6-5, the J call TRBJ1-1, with TRBD1 as a possible D gene (5 bases). CDR1 is MNHEY and CDR2 is SVGAGI in the germline V gene. Trimming removed 2 bases from V and 1 base from J, with 8 bases in between. The CDR3 has 14 residues. The CDR3 DNA sequence: TGTGCCAGCAGTTACGGGACGGGGAACACTGAAGCTTTCTTT. Translated, it gives CASSYGTGNTEAFF.

The chain links TRBV2 to TRBJ2-1; perhaps TRBD2 as D (6 bases). V lost 5 bases to trimming and J lost 5 bases, with 10 bases between them. Germline assignment: CDR1 SNHLY and CDR2 FYNNEI. The CDR3 length is 13 residues. The CDR3, as DNA: TGTGCCAGCAGTTCCGAGCGGGACAATGAGCAGTTCTTC. It encodes CASSSERDNEQFF.

Here the CDR3 DNA reads TGTGCCAGCAGCGTAGATCTGGGTAACTATGGCTACACCTTC. Residues: CASSVDLGNYGYTF. The chain has TRBV9 and TRBJ1-2; D not resolved. The V end was cut by 0 bases, the J end by 1 base, with 7 bases between. The CDR3 is 14 amino acids. In germline, CDR1 is SGDLS, CDR2 YYNGEE.

This clone was seen a handful of times. CDR3 bases: TGCGCCAGCAGCCAAGAGAGAGGGTACACCGGGGAGCTGTTTTTT. Its translation is CASSQERGYTGELFF. The chain combines TRBV4-3 with TRBJ2-2, with D possibly matching TRBD2 (5 bases). The CDR3 totals 15 residues. Between the trimmed V and J ends, which lost 0 bases and 3 bases, there was a span of 8 bases. Germline assignment: CDR1 LGHNA and CDR2 YSLEER.

CDR3 protein: CASSLTGTLTGGYTF. As DNA, the CDR3 is TGTGCCAGCAGCTTAACCGGGACCTTAACGGGTGGCTACACCTTC. The chain is built from TRBV7-3 and TRBJ1-2, with D tentatively TRBD1 (5 bases). The germline CDR1 and CDR2 sequences are SGHTA and FQGTGA. This CDR3 spans 15 amino acids. Trimming left V 0 bases short and J 7 bases short, with 15 bases between.

The chain carries TRBV7-6 and TRBJ1-5; a weak D match, TRBD1 (5 bases). The CDR3 sequence is 16 residues long. The germline V gene has CDR1 SGHVS and CDR2 FNYEAQ. V was clipped by 5 bases and J by 0 bases, with 14 bases between them. The CDR3 nucleotides read TGTGCCAGCAGCCCAGGGACGGCCAATAGCAATCAGCCCCAGCATTTT. This gives the protein CASSPGTANSNQPQHF.

The chain is built from TRBV7-3 and TRBJ2-5; 8 nucleotides align to TRBD1. This CDR3 comprises 14 residues. Germline V gene lookup returns CDR1 SGHTA and CDR2 FQGTGA. V lost 8 bases and J lost 3; bases outside the gene matches: 8. The CDR3 loop is CASSQGGQEETQYF. The CDR3 DNA is TGTGCCAGCTCGCAGGGGGGACAGGAAGAGACCCAGTACTTC.

The CDR3: CASSQDYRGGSTDTQYF. The CDR3 coding sequence is TGCGCCAGCAGCCAAGATTATCGGGGGGGGAGCACAGATACGCAGTATTTT. The chain joins TRBV4-1 to TRBJ2-3; 8 nucleotides line up with TRBD2. V shed 0 bases, J shed 0 bases, and the junction held 5 bases outside the gene matches. The germline V gene has CDR1 MGHRA and CDR2 YSYEKL. This CDR3 contains 17 residues.

The gene calls are TRBV10-1 and TRBJ2-4; no clear D. The germline gives CDR1 WNHNN, CDR2 SYGVQD (reference sequence). CDR3 size: 13 residues. Trimming removed 4 bases from V and 8 bases from J, with 12 bases in between. The CDR3 DNA follows: TGCGCCAGCAGTGGACCCAATAGGGACATTCAGTACTTC. Amino acids: CASSGPNRDIQYF.

CDR3 sequence: CASGPDWGPSRTDTQYF. CDR3 nucleotide sequence: TGTGCTAGTGGCCCTGATTGGGGGCCCTCACGCACAGATACGCAGTATTTT. The genes are TRBV12-5 and TRBJ2-3; possibly TRBD1 for D (6 bases). Germline CDR1 reads LGHNT; CDR2 reads FRNRAP. Between the trimmed V and J ends, which lost 6 bases and 1 base, there was a span of 20 bases. The CDR3 runs to 17 residues.

The V gene is TRBV29-1, the J gene TRBJ2-3; D is ambiguous. V gave up 4 bases and J gave up 1 base, with 9 bases separating them. The CDR3 is 13 amino acids. Germline assignment: CDR1 SQVTM and CDR2 ANQGSEA. DNA for the CDR3: TGCAGCGTTGTGGCCAGCGGCACAGATACGCAGTATTTT. Residues: CSVVASGTDTQYF.

The chain recombines TRBV28 with TRBJ1-2; D uncertain. This CDR3 comprises 12 residues. Trimming pared 8 bases from V and 7 bases from J, leaving 14 bases between. Germline V lookup: CDR1 MDHEN, CDR2 SYDVKM. CDR3: CASSRNRFGYTF. Here the CDR3 DNA reads TGTGCCAGCTCGAGGAATCGTTTTGGCTACACCTTC.

This rearrangement joins TRBV5-1 to TRBJ1-1; TRBD1 agrees at 8 bases. The J segment lost 0 bases and the V segment lost 2 bases, leaving 12 bases of the junction unmatched. The CDR3 is made up of 18 amino acids. CDR1 is SGHRS, CDR2 YFSETQ, per germline. The CDR3 protein is CASSLGMLTGGMNTEAFF. CDR3 DNA: TGCGCCAGCAGCTTAGGAATGCTTACAGGGGGGATGAACACTGAAGCTTTCTTT.

The chain couples TRBV2 to TRBJ2-5, with no clear D. This CDR3 region has 14 residues. The germline CDR1 and CDR2 sequences are SNHLY and FYNNEI. V lost 6 bases to trimming and J lost 1 base, with 12 bases between them. CDR3 residues: CASRIRASQETQYF. The DNA of the CDR3 is TGTGCCAGCAGGATTCGGGCGAGCCAAGAGACCCAGTACTTC.

The sample holds a few counts of this clone. J is TRBJ1-1 and V is TRBV2; D is ambiguous. The CDR3 is 14 residues long. With 5 bases removed from V and 1 base from J, the gap between germline ends came to 11 bases. CDR1 is SNHLY, CDR2 FYNNEI, per germline. The DNA of the CDR3 is TGTGCCAGCAGTTTCACGAGTGCGAACACTGAAGCTTTCTTT. Its protein product is CASSFTSANTEAFF.

This chain links TRBV5-1 with TRBJ2-2, with TRBD1 identical over 7 bases. J lost 5 bases, V lost 2 bases, and 6 bases had no gene match. This CDR3 is 15 amino acids long. The germline V gene encodes CDR1 SGHRS and CDR2 YFSETQ. The CDR3 sequence: CASSFFDRETGELFF. The DNA for the CDR3 is TGCGCCAGCAGCTTTTTCGACAGGGAAACCGGGGAGCTGTTTTTT.

This clone was detected only a few times. The chain couples TRBV28 to TRBJ1-6; tentative D call: TRBD1 (5 bases). Germline V gene sequence: CDR1 MDHEN, CDR2 SYDVKM. V was trimmed by 2 bases and J by 8 bases, leaving 16 bases between them. The CDR3 is 16 residues long. CDR3 bases: TGTGCCAGCAGTTTAGGGGCAGGGCGATTTGATTCACCCCTCCACTTT. Translated: CASSLGAGRFDSPLHF.

The chain carries TRBV10-3 and TRBJ2-1; D perhaps matches TRBD2 (7 bases). The length of the CDR3 is 16 residues. Trimming left V 10 bases short and J 2 bases short, with 21 bases between. From germline, CDR1 is ENHRY and CDR2 SYGVKD. DNA for the CDR3: TGTGCCACCCGCCCGACAGGCGGGGGACCCTACAATGAGCAGTTCTTC. Protein product: CATRPTGGGPYNEQFF.

The chain couples TRBV6-5 to TRBJ2-7, with D perhaps TRBD2 (5 bases). Trimming pared 7 bases from V and 4 bases from J, leaving 14 bases between. This CDR3 is built from 13 residues. Germline CDR1 is MNHEY and CDR2 is SVGAGI. CDR3 in amino acids: CASNPDYRYEQYV. DNA of the CDR3: TGTGCCAGCAACCCCGACTATCGATACGAGCAGTACGTC.

This clone was detected only once. As DNA, the CDR3 is TGTGCCAGCAGCGGACTAGCGGGGGGCATCACAGATACGCAGTATTTT. It yields the protein CASSGLAGGITDTQYF. The chain joins TRBV9 to TRBJ2-3, with 13 bases matching TRBD2. The CDR3 is made up of 16 amino acids. The germline V gene has CDR1 SGDLS and CDR2 YYNGEE. Losses at the gene ends were 3 bases for V and 2 bases for J; bases not matched to a gene: 3.

The chain employs TRBV18 and TRBJ1-2, with D unclear. The CDR3 runs 15 residues. From germline, CDR1 is KGHSH and CDR2 LQKENI. V was cut by 6 bases and J by 3 bases, with 17 bases left in between. The CDR3 nucleotides read TGTGCCAGCTCCACCGGAGTAGGGCTCGACTATGGCTACACCTTC. This encodes CASSTGVGLDYGYTF.

This rearrangement joins TRBV28 to TRBJ1-5; D ambiguous. The V gene lost 0 bases and the J gene lost 3 bases, with 9 bases spanning the gap. Looked up from germline, CDR1 is MDHEN and CDR2 is SYDVKM. The CDR3 spans 15 residues. The CDR3 loop is CASSLWAATNQPQHF. The CDR3 bases are TGTGCCAGCAGTTTATGGGCAGCCACCAATCAGCCCCAGCATTTT.

This clone was seen only a few times. CDR3 protein: CASSRDRGAAGNTIYF. CDR3 nucleotide sequence: TGTGCCAGCAGCAGAGACAGGGGTGCCGCGGGAAACACCATATATTTT. This chain connects TRBV9 to TRBJ1-3; 8 positions agree with TRBD1. The germline CDR1 and CDR2 sequences are SGDLS and YYNGEE. This CDR3 is built from 16 residues. Unmatched junction bases numbered 10, after V lost 4 bases and J lost 4 bases.

This clone has a handful of counts. The V and J genes are TRBV30 and TRBJ1-3; D might be TRBD1 (6 bases). This CDR3 has 17 amino acids. The germline V gene encodes CDR1 GTSNPN and CDR2 SVGIG (reference sequence). V was clipped by 3 bases and J by 0 bases, with 18 bases between them. CDR3 DNA sequence: TGTGCCTGGAGAAGGGGTTCAGGGGACTACTCTGGAAACACCATATATTTT. Amino acid sequence: CAWRRGSGDYSGNTIYF.

This clone turned up a few times. V gene TRBV29-1 combines with J gene TRBJ1-2; D gene unclear. Germline assignment: CDR1 SQVTM and CDR2 ANQGSEA. V was trimmed by 6 bases and J by 6 bases, leaving 2 bases between them. The CDR3 is 8 residues long. The CDR3 loop reads CSVNGYTF. The DNA for the CDR3 is TGCAGCGTCAATGGCTACACCTTC.

The rearrangement joins TRBV19 to TRBJ2-1; D might be TRBD1 or TRBD2, each matching 5 bases. The V and J ends lost 6 bases and 2 bases respectively, with 11 bases between them. Germline V gene lookup returns CDR1 LNHDA and CDR2 SQIVND (reference sequence). This CDR3 comprises 14 residues. The CDR3 loop is CASRSQGAYNEQFF. For the CDR3, the DNA is TGTGCCAGTAGGTCCCAGGGAGCCTACAATGAGCAGTTCTTC.

This clone was recorded a few times. Distinct nucleotide sequences in the sample also encode this CDR3. This chain connects TRBV10-3 to TRBJ1-6; no reliable D call. V was clipped by 3 bases and J by 0 bases, with 9 bases between them. Germline CDR1 reads ENHRY; CDR2 reads SYGVKD. The CDR3 consists of 16 residues. The CDR3 DNA follows: TGTGCCATCAGTGAAGTTGGGAGCTCCTATAATTCACCCCTCCACTTT. Protein: CAISEVGSSYNSPLHF.

V usage is TRBV5-1 and J usage is TRBJ2-1, with 10 bases lining up with TRBD1. The length of the CDR3 is 15 residues. Germline V gene data show CDR1 as SGHRS and CDR2 as YFSETQ. With 4 bases clipped from V and 9 bases from J, the junction kept 10 bases outside the gene matches. The CDR3 loop reads CASSQAGQGSGEQFF. The CDR3 DNA reads TGCGCCAGCAGCCAAGCGGGACAGGGGTCCGGTGAGCAGTTCTTC.